The entry below gives a single TCR beta chain sequence along with its context. Antigen specificity is unknown. This sample stems from a study of T cell responses to AZD1222 COVID-19 vaccine. Study-wide results and limits: Targets within unmutated variant regions were reportedly found for nearly half of spike-specific TCRs. Spike regions recognized by vaccine-associated CD4 TCRs spanned the protein, led by 160-218 and 743-854. Spike-specific TCR breadth rose after two AZD1222 doses, and depth rose as well. Females outnumbered males among donors, who were mostly white British; clonal diversity was possibly underestimated.

There are 15 residues in the CDR3. Between the trimmed V and J ends, which lost 0 bases and 7 bases, there was a span of 15 bases. Germline V gene data show CDR1 as SGHVS and CDR2 as FNYEAQ. Assay: immunoSEQ multiplex PCR; the TCRdb copy retains only in-frame clones and omits some. The sample yields around 160,000 clones, around 83% seen once. The specimen comprised peripheral blood, sampled on day 0 of MenACWY control vaccination. This chain uses TRBV7-6 with TRBJ1-1; tentative D call: TRBD1 (6 bases). The source is an adult in good health. Here the CDR3 DNA reads TGTGCCAGCAGCTTAGCTCAGGGGCAGCCGATTGAAGCTTTCTTT. This sequence encodes CASSLAQGQPIEAFF.